This TCR beta chain was documented in a study of T cell changes during pregnancy in multiple sclerosis. The table came from immunoSEQ multiplex PCR; TCRdb's copy has only in-frame clones and leaves some out. The table shows 85,000 to 120,000 clones, with roughly nine tenths occurring only once. The CDR3 runs 12 residues. Germline CDR1 reads LNHDA; CDR2 reads SQIVND (reference sequence). Trimming pared 3 bases from V and 4 bases from J, leaving 4 bases between. This clone appeared once. This specimen was peripheral blood, taken before pregnancy. This receptor was identified in a female donor with multiple sclerosis, enrolled in a pregnancy study. The chain links TRBV19 to TRBJ1-3, with D hard to call. The CDR3 protein is CASSIVGNTIYF. The CDR3 DNA is TGTGCCAGTAGTATCGTGGGAAACACCATATATTTT.